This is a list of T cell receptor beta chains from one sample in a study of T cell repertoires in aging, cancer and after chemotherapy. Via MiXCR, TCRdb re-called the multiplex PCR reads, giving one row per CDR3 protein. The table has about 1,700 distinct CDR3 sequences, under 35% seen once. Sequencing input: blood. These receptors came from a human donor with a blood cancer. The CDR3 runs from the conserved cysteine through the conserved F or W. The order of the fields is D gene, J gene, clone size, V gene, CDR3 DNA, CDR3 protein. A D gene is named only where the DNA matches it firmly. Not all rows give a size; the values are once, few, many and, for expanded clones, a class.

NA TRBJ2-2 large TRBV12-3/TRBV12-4 TGTGCCAGCAGTTTTAGGCCCGTGTCCGGGGAGCTGTTTTTT CASSFRPVSGELFF
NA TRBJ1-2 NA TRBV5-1 TGCGCCAGCAGCCGCCCAGATCGACAGGCTCACCGGGATGGCTGCACCTTC CASSRPDRQAHRDGCTF
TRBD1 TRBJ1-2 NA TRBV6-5 TGTGCCAGCAGGAGGGACAGACTTATCTTC CASRRDRLIF
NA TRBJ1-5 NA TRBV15 TGTGCCACCAGCAGAGATGGGGATTCCAATCAGCCCCAGCATTTT CATSRDGDSNQPQHF
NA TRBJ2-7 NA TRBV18 TGTGCCAGCCGAGATGGACACGTGCCGTCCTACGAGCAGTACTTC CASRDGHVPSYEQYF
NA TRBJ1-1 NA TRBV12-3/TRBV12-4 TGTGCCAGCAGTTTATCGAACACTGAAGCTTTCTTT CASSLSNTEAFF
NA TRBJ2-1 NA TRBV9 TGTGCCAGCAGCGGGGGCCCACACAATGAGCAGTTCTTC CASSGGPHNEQFF
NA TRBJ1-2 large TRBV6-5 TGTGCCAGCAGTTACTCGGGCGGGTATGGCTACACCTTC CASSYSGGYGYTF
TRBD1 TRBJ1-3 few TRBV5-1 TGCGCCAGCAGCTTGGAAGGGGGCTTTGGAAACACCATATATTTT CASSLEGGFGNTIYF
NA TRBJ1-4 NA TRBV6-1 TGTGCCAGCAGTGAAGCGGGGAAAGCAATGCCCCTGTTTTTT CASSEAGKAMPLFF
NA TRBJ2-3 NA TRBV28 TGTGCCATCGGGGAGTGGACAGATACGCAGTATTTT CAIGEWTDTQYF
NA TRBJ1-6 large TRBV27 TGTGCCAGCGGAAAGGACAGCCGCCTCCACTTT CASGKDSRLHF
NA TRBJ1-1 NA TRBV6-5 TGTGCCAGCACTTTGGACGGCCGTCGTGAAGCTTTCTTT CASTLDGRREAFF
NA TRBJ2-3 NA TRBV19 TGTGCCAGCAGCTTAGAGAGCACAGATACGCAGTATTTT CASSLESTDTQYF